A selection of T cell receptor beta chains follows, all from one sample in a study of control samples from healthy donors and cancer patients. The data were produced by immunoSEQ multiplex PCR, yet TCRdb's version contains in-frame clones alone and is incomplete. Of 88,000 or so clones listed, approximately 94% are singletons. Source material: blood. The receptors here all came from a young woman in good health. The CDR3 runs from the conserved cysteine through the conserved F or W.

V: TRBV5-6; CDR3: CASSSTSGRGKSSYEQYF
V: TRBV27; CDR3: CASSLSGRTEAFF
V: TRBV6-2/TRBV6-3; CDR3: CASSGEGLAGWLSQYF
V: TRBV27; CDR3: CASGQGPLWPQHF
V: TRBV2; CDR3: CASTLRENSPLHF
V: TRBV2; CDR3: CASSERARRGYTF
V: TRBV10-2; CDR3: CASQQGMNTGELFF
V: TRBV5-4; CDR3: CASSSDATDTQYF
V: TRBV9; CDR3: CASSVAWSTEAFF
V: TRBV5-1; CDR3: CASSLGTGAVSALHF